The 22 T cell receptor beta chains in this list originate from one sample, sequenced in a study of CXCR3-negative and CXCR3-positive naive CD8 T cells. UMI-labeled 5' RACE TRB cDNA libraries were prepared from the cells. TCRdb reworked the 5' RACE reads into one entry per CDR3 protein, no DNA. The sample table sets out 150,000 or so distinct CDR3 sequences. Sequenced sample: naive CXCR3- CD8+ T cells from blood. Subset: CD45RO-CCR7+CD27+CD95- naive CD8+ T cells lacking CXCR3 (TNR3-). These receptors originate from a human donor in good health. Some clones in this sample may be carry-over from other donors' samples.

The chain recombines TRBV10-3 with TRBJ2-5; TCRdb proposes TRBD1, but this gene call is untestable without DNA. The CDR3 is 15 residues long. Germline V gives CDR1 ENHRY, CDR2 SYGVKD. CDR3 loop: CAISESGQGYETQYF.

The chain recombines TRBV28 with TRBJ2-2; TCRdb's D call, TRBD1, is unchecked because there is no DNA. Germline CDR1 reads MDHEN; CDR2 reads SYDVKM. CDR3 size: 18 residues. This CDR3 is CASTPRPVGRFVTGELFF.

The chain couples TRBV12-3 or TRBV12-4 to TRBJ2-4; as DNA is missing, the TRBD2 call by TCRdb cannot be tested. This CDR3 comprises 16 residues. The CDR3 region is CASSTNSGPWRNIQYF.

The gene calls are TRBV18 and TRBJ1-4; TCRdb's assignment of TRBD1 cannot be checked, as there is no DNA. The germline gives CDR1 KGHSH, CDR2 LQKENI. The CDR3 sequence is 17 residues long. The CDR3 region is CASSPILGTGLNEKLFF. The complete variable domain, with remaining parts taken from reference TRBV18 and TRBJ1-4, reads NAGVMQNPRHLVRRRGQEARLRCSPMKGHSHVYWYRQLPEEGLKFMVYLQKENIIDESGMPKERFSAEFPKEGPSILRIQQVVRGDSAAYFCASSPILGTGLNEKLFFGSGTQLSVL.

The chain links TRBV7-9 to TRBJ2-7; the TCRdb D gene call, TRBD1, has no DNA to confirm it. The CDR3 length is 12 residues. CDR1 SEHNR and CDR2 FQNEAQ come from the germline V gene (reference sequence). The CDR3 loop reads CASSLQGPEQYF.

The J gene is TRBJ2-2, the V gene TRBV4-3; as DNA is missing, the TRBD1 call by TCRdb cannot be tested. Germline V gives CDR1 LGHNA, CDR2 YSLEER. This CDR3 has 14 amino acids. The CDR3 reads CASSQETGYGELFF.

The CDR3 region is CSVGGWRGPNYGYTF. The chain is built from TRBV29-1 and TRBJ1-2. The CDR3 length is 15 residues. Looked up from germline, CDR1 is SQVTM and CDR2 is ANQGSEA.

CDR3 region: CASSPREDRTTDTQYF. The chain joins TRBV27 to TRBJ2-3; TCRdb designates TRBD2, a call that cannot be tested without DNA. From germline, CDR1 is MNHEY and CDR2 SMNVEV (reference sequence). The length of the CDR3 is 16 residues.

The gene calls are TRBV14 and TRBJ2-3. The CDR3 consists of 15 residues. CDR1 SGHDN and CDR2 FVKESK come from the germline V gene. CDR3 region: CASSQEDIRTDTQYF.

This sequence joins TRBV20-1 and TRBJ2-7; no DNA is available, so the TRBD2 call from TCRdb remains unchecked. This CDR3 comprises 14 residues. Germline CDR1 DFQATT, CDR2 SNEGSKA (reference sequence). CDR3: CSARIQAGGYEQYF.

V usage is TRBV5-6 and J usage is TRBJ1-3. CDR1 is SGHDT and CDR2 is YYEEEE in the germline V gene. This CDR3 contains 15 residues. CDR3 sequence reads: CASSLFPGGGNTIYF.

The chain joins TRBV5-1 to TRBJ2-1; the D call from TCRdb, TRBD2, cannot be confirmed without DNA. CDR1 is SGHRS and CDR2 is YFSETQ in the germline V gene. This CDR3 is 12 amino acids long. CDR3 protein: CASSFGSRAQFF.

The chain joins TRBV20-1 to TRBJ1-1; there is no DNA to check the TCRdb D call of TRBD1. The CDR3 length is 15 residues. Per the germline V gene, CDR1 is DFQATT and CDR2 is SNEGSKA (reference sequence). CDR3 residues: CSARPGTSVDTEAFF.

This rearrangement joins TRBV29-1 to TRBJ2-4; TCRdb's D gene call, TRBD1, goes unchecked for lack of DNA. The CDR3 is 13 residues long. Germline CDR1 SQVTM, CDR2 ANQGSEA. This CDR3 is CSVEGQGENIQYF.

The genes are TRBV7-8 and TRBJ1-2; TCRdb lists TRBD1, though no DNA is available to test this call. This CDR3 is built from 13 residues. Germline CDR1 reads SGHVS; CDR2 reads FQNEAQ. CDR3 region: CASSRGVSTGYTF.

CDR3 amino acids: CASSGGGGDEQFF. The V gene is TRBV9, the J gene TRBJ2-1; the D call of TRBD1 rests on TCRdb alone, since no DNA is present to check it. CDR1 and CDR2 (germline): SGDLS, YYNGEE. The CDR3 spans 13 residues.

The chain combines TRBV19 with TRBJ2-5; as DNA is missing, the TRBD1 call by TCRdb cannot be tested. Germline V lookup: CDR1 LNHDA, CDR2 SQIVND (reference sequence). This CDR3 region has 13 residues. The CDR3 loop is CASSIASTGAQYF.

The chain couples TRBV29-1 to TRBJ2-3; the TRBD2 assignment by TCRdb is unverifiable without DNA. The CDR3 is made up of 17 amino acids. The V gene's germline CDR1 is SQVTM and CDR2 ANQGSEA. The CDR3 here is CSVEDRERSVSTDTQYF.

The V gene is TRBV7-2, the J gene TRBJ2-7; the D gene TCRdb calls, TRBD1, cannot be checked with no DNA. CDR1 is SGHTA, CDR2 FQGNSA, per germline. This CDR3 region has 15 residues. The CDR3 region is CASSLGAGRSHEQYF.

The chain has TRBV5-4 and TRBJ2-3; TCRdb selects TRBD2, and the lack of DNA leaves this call unchecked. This CDR3 is built from 17 residues. CDR1 is SGHNT and CDR2 is YYREEE in the germline V gene (reference sequence). Here the CDR3 reads CASSLAASGGAAHTQYF. The full variable domain, in which reference TRBV5-4 and TRBJ2-3 provide the parts outside the CDR3, is ETGVTQSPTHLIKTRGQQVTLRCSSQSGHNTVSWYQQALGQGPQFIFQYYREEENGRGNFPPRFSGLQFPNYSSELNVNALELDDSALYLCASSLAASGGAAHTQYFGPGTRLTVL.

V gene TRBV13 combines with J gene TRBJ2-2. The CDR3 spans 15 residues. The germline CDR1 and CDR2 sequences are PRHDT and FYEKMQ (reference sequence). The chain's CDR3 is CASSLATPNTGELFF.

The chain recombines TRBV13 with TRBJ2-7; TCRdb's D call of TRBD2 is untestable without DNA. The CDR3 contains 14 residues. CDR1 and CDR2 from the germline V gene are PRHDT and FYEKMQ (reference sequence). CDR3 sequence reads: CASSQGQHPDGQYF.